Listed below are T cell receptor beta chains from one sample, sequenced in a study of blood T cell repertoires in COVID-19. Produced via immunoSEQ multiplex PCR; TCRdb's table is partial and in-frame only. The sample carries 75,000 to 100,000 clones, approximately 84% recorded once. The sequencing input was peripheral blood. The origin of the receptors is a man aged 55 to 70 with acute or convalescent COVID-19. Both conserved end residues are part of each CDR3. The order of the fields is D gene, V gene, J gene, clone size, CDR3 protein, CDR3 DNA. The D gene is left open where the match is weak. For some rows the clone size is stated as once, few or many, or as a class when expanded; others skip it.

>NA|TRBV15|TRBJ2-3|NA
CATSRDLIADTQYF
TGTGCCACCAGCAGAGATTTAATCGCGGATACGCAGTATTTT
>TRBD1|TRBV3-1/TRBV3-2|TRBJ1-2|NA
CASSQGRQGHGYTF
TGTGCCAGCAGCCAAGGGAGACAGGGGCATGGCTACACCTTC
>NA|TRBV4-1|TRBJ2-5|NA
CASSHSRVSGGQETQYF
TGCGCCAGCAGCCATTCCAGGGTATCGGGCGGCCAAGAGACCCAGTACTTC
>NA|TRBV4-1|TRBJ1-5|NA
CASSQGQDSNQPQHF
TGCGCCAGCAGCCAAGGACAGGATAGCAATCAGCCCCAGCATTTT
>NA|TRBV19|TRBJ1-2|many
CASTKMSGPYGYTF
TGTGCCAGTACTAAGATGAGCGGCCCTTATGGCTACACCTTC
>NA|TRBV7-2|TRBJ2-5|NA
CASSLMGGQETQYF
TGTGCCAGCAGCTTAATGGGGGGCCAAGAGACCCAGTACTTC
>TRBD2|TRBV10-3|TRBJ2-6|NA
CATIGTSGYSGANVLTF
TGTGCCACCATTGGGACTAGCGGATACTCTGGGGCCAACGTCCTGACTTTC
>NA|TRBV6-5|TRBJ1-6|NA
CASSLPGYNSPLHF
TGTGCCAGCAGCCTCCCAGGTTATAATTCACCCCTCCACTTT
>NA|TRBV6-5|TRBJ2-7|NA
CASTATATYEQYF
TGTGCCAGCACGGCGACAGCTACCTACGAGCAGTACTTC
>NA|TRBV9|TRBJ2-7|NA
CASSVSGSYEQYF
TGTGCCAGCAGCGTATCGGGATCCTACGAGCAGTACTTC
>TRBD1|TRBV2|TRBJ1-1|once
CASGDRGSEAFF
TGTGCCAGCGGGGACAGGGGCTCTGAAGCTTTCTTT
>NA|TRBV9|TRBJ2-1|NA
CASSVRTDNNEQFF
TGTGCCAGCAGCGTAAGGACAGATAACAATGAGCAGTTCTTC
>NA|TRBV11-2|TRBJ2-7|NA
CASTNGGGSSRYEQYF
TGTGCCAGCACCAACGGGGGCGGGAGCTCTCGGTACGAGCAGTACTTC
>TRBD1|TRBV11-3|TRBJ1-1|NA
CASSWTTGINTEAFF
TGTGCCAGCAGCTGGACGACAGGGATCAACACTGAAGCTTTCTTT
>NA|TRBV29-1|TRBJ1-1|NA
CSVEGQRRSTDTEAFF
TGCAGCGTTGAAGGACAGCGAAGGTCTACCGACACTGAAGCTTTCTTT
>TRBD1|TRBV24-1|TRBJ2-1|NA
CATSGPGQGSYNEQFF
TGTGCCACCAGTGGCCCCGGACAGGGGTCCTACAATGAGCAGTTCTTC
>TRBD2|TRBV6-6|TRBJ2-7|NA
CASSYSRGAAYEQYF
TGTGCCAGCAGTTACTCGCGGGGGGCGGCCTACGAGCAGTACTTC
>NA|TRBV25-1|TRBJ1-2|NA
CASGSGVRGYTF
TGTGCCAGCGGCTCTGGAGTACGGGGCTACACCTTC
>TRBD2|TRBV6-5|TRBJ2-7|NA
CASRFREATYEQYF
TGTGCCAGCAGATTTCGGGAGGCAACCTACGAGCAGTACTTC
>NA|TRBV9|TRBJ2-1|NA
CASSAGTFLFNEQFF
TGTGCCAGCAGCGCCGGGACATTCCTTTTCAATGAGCAGTTCTTC
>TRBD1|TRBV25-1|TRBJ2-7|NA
CATTDRGHGEQYF
TGTGCCACCACGGACAGGGGGCACGGGGAGCAGTACTTC
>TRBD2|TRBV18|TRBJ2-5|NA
CASSLKTGLAGETQYF
TGTGCCAGCTCACTGAAAACGGGACTAGCGGGAGAGACCCAGTACTTC
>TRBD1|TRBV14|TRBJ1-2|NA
CASSQGGTGNYGYTF
TGTGCCAGCAGCCAAGGCGGGACAGGAAACTATGGCTACACCTTC
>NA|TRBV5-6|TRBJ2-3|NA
CASSLWPSTDTQYF
TGTGCCAGCAGCTTGTGGCCCAGCACAGATACGCAGTATTTT
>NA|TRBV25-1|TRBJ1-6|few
CASTEDSFNSPLHF
TGTGCCAGCACCGAAGACAGTTTTAATTCACCCCTCCACTTT
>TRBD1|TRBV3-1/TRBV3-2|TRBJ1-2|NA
CASSQGQTRTGGHGYTF
TGTGCCAGCAGCCAAGGCCAAACCCGGACAGGGGGCCATGGCTACACCTTC
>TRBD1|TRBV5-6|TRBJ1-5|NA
CASSPSSGTGGSQPQHF
TGTGCCAGCAGCCCCTCCTCCGGGACAGGGGGCAGTCAGCCCCAGCATTTT
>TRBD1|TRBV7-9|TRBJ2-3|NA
CASSFTGGSTDTQYF
TGTGCCAGCAGCTTTACAGGGGGCAGCACAGATACGCAGTATTTT
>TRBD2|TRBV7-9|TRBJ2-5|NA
CASSLGGSGYQETQYF
TGTGCCAGCAGCTTAGGAGGTAGCGGGTACCAAGAGACCCAGTACTTC
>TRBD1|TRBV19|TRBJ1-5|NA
CASSTRTGQSNQPQHF
TGTGCCAGTAGTACCCGGACAGGGCAGAGCAATCAGCCCCAGCATTTT
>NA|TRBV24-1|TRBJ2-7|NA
CATSDTTEQYF
TGTGCCACCAGTGACACTACCGAGCAGTACTTC
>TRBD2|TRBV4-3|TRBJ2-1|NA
CASSHLLAGGNEQFF
TGCGCCAGCAGCCACTTACTAGCGGGAGGAAATGAGCAGTTCTTC
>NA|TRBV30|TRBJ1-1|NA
CAWSVLPGGTEAFF
TGTGCCTGGAGCGTCCTGCCGGGGGGGACTGAAGCTTTCTTT
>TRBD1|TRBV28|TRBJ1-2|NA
CASSTSRWGTGDYGYTF
TGTGCCAGCAGTACTAGTAGGTGGGGAACAGGGGACTATGGCTACACCTTC
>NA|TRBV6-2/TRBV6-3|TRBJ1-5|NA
CASSSNRAVGSNQPQHF
TGTGCCAGCAGTTCTAACAGGGCGGTAGGTAGCAATCAGCCCCAGCATTTT
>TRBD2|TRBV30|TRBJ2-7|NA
CAWSAVRGGRYEQYF
TGTGCCTGGAGTGCGGTGCGGGGGGGCCGATACGAGCAGTACTTC
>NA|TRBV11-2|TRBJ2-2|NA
CASSLGFSSTGELFF
TGTGCCAGCAGCTTAGGGTTTAGCAGCACCGGGGAGCTGTTTTTT
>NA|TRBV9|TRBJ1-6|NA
CASSVDPGYSGVYNSPLHF
TGTGCCAGCAGCGTAGACCCCGGTTATTCAGGGGTCTATAATTCACCCCTCCACTTT
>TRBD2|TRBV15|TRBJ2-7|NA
CATSTGGLNAEQYF
TGTGCCACCTCAACGGGGGGACTAAACGCTGAGCAGTACTTC
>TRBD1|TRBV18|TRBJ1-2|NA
CASSPVGQGSHGYTF
TGTGCCAGCTCACCGGTCGGACAGGGGAGCCATGGCTACACCTTC
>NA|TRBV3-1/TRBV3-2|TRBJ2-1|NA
CASSRPGRIGGGHEQFF
TGTGCCAGCAGCCGGCCCGGGAGGATAGGGGGAGGTCATGAGCAGTTCTTC